This TCR beta chain was obtained from a study of blood T cell repertoires in COVID-19. Across the study: Sample material is recorded as cDNA or gDNA derived from T cells, B-cell-depleted T cells, or PBMCs.

Patients in Seattle were enrolled during active infection, then followed longitudinally. This clone was recorded only once. Original data processing: Reference gene primer amplification yielded estimated nucleated cell counts. TCRdb keeps only in-frame clones here, not all; method: immunoSEQ multiplex PCR. The V and J calls and clone size were taken over from that table, and D and trimming were inferred from the DNA. Here the sample spans about 250,000 clones, about 84% being singletons. The sample was peripheral blood. The receptor comes from a woman of 80 years or more with COVID-19, enrolled during active disease.

CDR3: CASSQGGRGGPETQYF. The CDR3 DNA reads as TGTGCCAGCAGCCAAGGGGGACGGGGGGGCCCCGAGACCCAGTACTTC. The V and J genes are TRBV3-1 (or the pseudogene TRBV3-2) and TRBJ2-5, with 8 bases matching TRBD2. The CDR3 runs to 16 residues. Germline values: CDR1 LGHDT, CDR2 YNNKEL (reference sequence). V lost 1 base, J lost 5 bases, and 9 bases stayed unmatched.